This T cell receptor beta chain was sequenced during a study of cytomegalovirus exposure and HLA in healthy donors. Study results and limitations: Solely CMV serostatus was available to characterize immune exposure. A missense DCLRE1C variant was associated with V- and J-gene trimming of TCR beta chains in a later analysis, and an independent cohort replicated the association.

CDR1 and CDR2 (germline): MDHEN, SYDVKM. The CDR3 contains 18 residues. V lost 6 bases and J lost 8; bases outside the gene matches: 19. Donors consisted of healthy bone marrow donors. Concerning this clone itself: Its matching antigen is unknown.

Vbeta (60) and Jbeta (13) primers were used in the PCR. Assay: immunoSEQ multiplex PCR; the TCRdb copy retains only in-frame clones and omits some. The table lists about 150,000 clones, 76% of them singletons. Sequencing used PBMCs. The clonotype comes from a man aged 40-49 years in good health and CMV-seronegative. The rearrangement links TRBV28 to TRBJ1-4; 9 nucleotides align to TRBD1. The CDR3 DNA is TGTGCCAGCAGACCGCGAGCCTATAACAGGGGGCAGGGAGAAAAACTGTTTTTT. Protein sequence: CASRPRAYNRGQGEKLFF.